This is a list of T cell receptor beta chains from one sample in a study of siplizumab effects on memory and regulatory T cells. Sequenced by immunoSEQ multiplex PCR; TCRdb stores in-frame clones only, minus some. The table records about 56,000 clones, less than 98% of them present only once. Material for sequencing was naive CD8+ T cells sorted from blood. The receptor source for this set is a human donor in good health. Both conserved end residues are trimmed from each CDR3. The order of the fields is J gene, V gene, CDR3 length, CDR3 protein.

J gene: TRBJ2-3
V gene: TRBV7-8
CDR3 length: 14
CDR3 protein: ASSLVRDRETDTQY

J gene: TRBJ2-1
V gene: TRBV7-3
CDR3 length: 13
CDR3 protein: ASSLDLAGDNEQF

J gene: TRBJ2-3
V gene: TRBV18
CDR3 length: 12
CDR3 protein: ASSPVVNSDTQY

J gene: TRBJ2-7
V gene: TRBV19
CDR3 length: 12
CDR3 protein: ASSIGGRGYEQY

J gene: TRBJ2-5
V gene: TRBV5-6
CDR3 length: 12
CDR3 protein: ASSLGTSGTEQY

J gene: TRBJ2-2
V gene: TRBV4-1
CDR3 length: 11
CDR3 protein: ASSQQGAGELF

J gene: TRBJ2-7
V gene: TRBV4-2
CDR3 length: 14
CDR3 protein: ASSQAGGTEGYEQY

J gene: TRBJ2-7
V gene: TRBV4-2
CDR3 length: 14
CDR3 protein: ASSQAGTSGSYEQY

J gene: TRBJ2-1
V gene: TRBV29-1
CDR3 length: 13
CDR3 protein: SVEDRRSSYNEQF

J gene: TRBJ2-1
V gene: TRBV2
CDR3 length: 15
CDR3 protein: ASSEIGTSGPYNEQF

J gene: TRBJ2-3
V gene: TRBV6-4
CDR3 length: 14
CDR3 protein: ASSDLETSSTDTQY

J gene: TRBJ1-2
V gene: TRBV4-1
CDR3 length: 13
CDR3 protein: ASSQKRTGDYGYT

J gene: TRBJ2-7
V gene: TRBV12-5
CDR3 length: 10
CDR3 protein: ASGFGDVEQY

J gene: TRBJ2-3
V gene: TRBV21-1
CDR3 length: 16
CDR3 protein: ASKPGLAGGPGTDTQY

J gene: TRBJ2-2
V gene: TRBV7-3
CDR3 length: 10
CDR3 protein: ASSYNTGELF

J gene: TRBJ1-5
V gene: TRBV5-8
CDR3 length: 12
CDR3 protein: ASSLEVSNQPQH

J gene: TRBJ2-5
V gene: TRBV7-9
CDR3 length: 10
CDR3 protein: ASSFSQGAQY

J gene: TRBJ2-2
V gene: TRBV19
CDR3 length: 13
CDR3 protein: ASSPERANTGELF

J gene: TRBJ1-5
V gene: TRBV6-1
CDR3 length: 13
CDR3 protein: ASSEGGYSNQPQH

J gene: TRBJ2-3
V gene: TRBV5-6
CDR3 length: 10
CDR3 protein: ASSSNTDTQY